Included here is one T cell receptor beta chain sequence, with context. Its specificity is unknown. TCR beta CDR3 sequences were amplified from RNA transcripts. The HTBI primer set drove a first-round RT-PCR of the TCR CDR3. TCRdb ran MiXCR on the multiplex PCR reads and lists one entry per CDR3 protein. The data contain hundreds of thousands of distinct CDR3 sequences, 12% to 15% of them singletons. Graves' hyperthyroidism is called stable when ophthalmopathy does not progress within 18 months. Clinical symptoms, serum thyroxine and TRAb, thyroid ultrasound and orbital computed tomography together formed the diagnostic basis. With 3 bases removed from V and 3 bases from J, the gap between germline ends came to 21 bases. The CDR3 has 18 residues. Germline CDR1 is ENHRY and CDR2 is SYGVKD. The data stem from a study of T cells in Graves' hyperthyroidism and ophthalmopathy. Study-level findings and limits: Ophthalmopathy and stable hyperthyroidism were separated by a 13 V-J model. Within blood appeared most thyroid clonotypes that had expanded above 0.001.

The sample taken for sequencing was blood. This sequence joins TRBV10-3 and TRBJ1-5, with D maybe TRBD1 (6 bases). The clonotype was recovered from a woman between 18 and 29 years old with Graves' hyperthyroidism. The CDR3 nucleotides read TGTGCCATCAGTGACCCATTTGGGGGGGCTGGGCCCAATCAGCCCCAGCATTTT. Translated: CAISDPFGGAGPNQPQHF.